The clone carrying this T cell receptor (beta chain) appeared once. Its specificity is not known. The data were taken from a study of OX40 agonist ivuxolimab in advanced cancers. The wider study: Males comprised over 80% of the group, whose mean age was approximately 60 years (range 23 to 79). Partial responses occurred in three patients (one hepatocellular carcinoma, two cutaneous melanoma). General observations from the study: Clonal expansion from baseline to week 6 occurred in both CD4+ and CD8+ T cells. Antigens targeted by the expanded peripheral T cells were not determined.

Germline CDR1 SEHNR, CDR2 FQNEAQ (reference sequence). This CDR3 is built from 13 residues. Deletions cut 8 bases from V and 1 base from J, with 11 bases between. Produced via immunoSEQ multiplex PCR; TCRdb's table is partial and in-frame only. The table shows 80,000 or so clones, with approximately 89% occurring only once. The chain is built from TRBV7-9 and TRBJ2-5; D not certain. The starting material was CD4+ or CD8+ T cells sorted from blood, obtained in a trial of the OX40 agonist ivuxolimab. The source of this sequence is an adult with an advanced solid tumor such as melanoma, head and neck, liver or kidney cancer. The CDR3 sequence is CASGVRGQETQYF. CDR3 nucleotides: TGTGCCAGCGGAGTACGCGGCCAAGAGACCCAGTACTTC. The variable domain in full, completed from reference TRBV7-9 and TRBJ2-5, reads DTGVSQNPRHKITKRGQNVTFRCDPISEHNRLYWYRQTLGQGPEFLTYFQNEAQLEKSRLLSDRFSAERPKGSFSTLEIQRTEQGDSAMYLCASGVRGQETQYFGPGTRLLVL.